These 9 T cell receptor beta chains share one sample of origin, sequenced in a study of blood T cell repertoires in COVID-19. Clones were read by immunoSEQ multiplex PCR, and TCRdb kept only the in-frame ones, dropping some. The sample holds 200,000 to 250,000 clones; around 83% are singletons and the top ten take about 2%. Sequencing input: peripheral blood. The receptors here all came from a man aged 25 to 40 who had recovered from COVID-19.

V gene TRBV29-1 combines with J gene TRBJ1-2; D remains ambiguous. Deletions cut 6 bases from V and 1 base from J, with 9 bases between. Germline CDR1 is SQVTM and CDR2 is ANQGSEA. The CDR3 totals 12 residues. The CDR3 protein is CSVVEGNYGYTF. In DNA form, the CDR3 reads TGCAGCGTCGTGGAGGGTAACTATGGCTACACCTTC.

This chain connects TRBV2 to TRBJ1-4, with a tentative D call TRBD1 (5 bases). The germline V gene has CDR1 SNHLY and CDR2 FYNNEI. With 5 bases removed from V and 5 bases from J, the gap between germline ends came to 9 bases. The CDR3 consists of 13 residues. The CDR3 spells CASSRDLNEKLFF. The DNA of the CDR3 is TGTGCCAGCAGTAGGGACTTGAATGAAAAACTGTTTTTT.

The rearrangement links TRBV2 to TRBJ2-7; D call uncertain. V dropped 4 bases and J dropped 6 bases, with 10 bases sitting between them. The CDR3 is 12 amino acids. The germline V gene has CDR1 SNHLY and CDR2 FYNNEI. The CDR3 DNA reads as TGTGCCAGCAGTGTACTGGTCGGCGAGCAGTACGTC. Translated: CASSVLVGEQYV.

The chain is built from TRBV6-5 and TRBJ2-1; tentative D call: TRBD1 (6 bases). Germline V CDR1 and CDR2: MNHEY, SVGAGI. The CDR3 is 13 residues long. V lost 6 bases and J 15 bases, leaving 21 bases between the germline ends. The CDR3 region has the DNA TGTGCCAGCAGCCTTGCACCCCAGGGGAGTCCGTTCTTC. It encodes CASSLAPQGSPFF.

The gene calls are TRBV10-3 and TRBJ2-7; 7 nucleotides match TRBD2. Germline CDR1 ENHRY, CDR2 SYGVKD. This CDR3 spans 13 amino acids. V was pared by 4 bases and J by 5 bases, with 5 bases of the junction left unmatched. For the CDR3, the DNA is TGTGCCATCAGTGTCAGGGAGGGCCACGAGCAGTACTTC. It encodes CAISVREGHEQYF.

The V and J genes are TRBV9 and TRBJ1-1, with 7 bases matching TRBD1. The CDR3 totals 14 residues. Germline trimming cut 0 bases from V and 6 bases from J; bases unmatched to any gene: 5. Germline V gene sequence: CDR1 SGDLS, CDR2 YYNGEE. The CDR3: CASSVVTGEAEAFF. CDR3 bases: TGTGCCAGCAGCGTAGTAACAGGGGAGGCTGAAGCTTTCTTT.

The gene calls are TRBV9 and TRBJ2-1, with a tentative D call TRBD2 (5 bases). CDR1 is SGDLS, CDR2 YYNGEE, per germline. The CDR3 totals 16 residues. V lost 0 bases and J lost 0, with 10 bases in between. The CDR3 spells CASSVGRRSSYNEQFF. The CDR3 DNA reads as TGTGCCAGCAGCGTAGGACGGAGGAGCTCCTACAATGAGCAGTTCTTC. Supplemented by reference TRBV9 and TRBJ2-1, the full variable domain reads DSGVTQTPKHLITATGQRVTLRCSPRSGDLSVYWYQQSLDQGLQFLIQYYNGEERAKGNILERFSAQQFPDLHSELNLSSLELGDSALYFCASSVGRRSSYNEQFFGPGTRLTVL.

The chain recombines TRBV4-2 with TRBJ1-2, with D tentatively TRBD1 (5 bases). There are 17 residues in the CDR3. Germline V gene lookup returns CDR1 LGHNA and CDR2 YNFKEQ. V was pared by 4 bases and J by 0 bases, with 18 bases between. The CDR3 coding sequence is TGTGCCAGCAGCCTCGCGCGCGGGGGATTAGCTAACTATGGCTACACCTTC. Translated: CASSLARGGLANYGYTF.

This clone was recorded once. This chain joins TRBV3-1 (or the pseudogene TRBV3-2) and TRBJ1-2; 7 bases are shared with TRBD1. V lost 1 base to trimming and J lost 8 bases; unmatched junction nucleotides: 4. Germline V gene sequence: CDR1 LGHDT, CDR2 YNNKEL (reference sequence). The CDR3 extends over 13 amino acids. The CDR3 here is CASSQGTGVGYTF. In nucleotides, the CDR3 is TGTGCCAGCAGCCAAGGCACAGGGGTCGGCTACACCTTC.